These 10 T cell receptor beta chains were all obtained from the same sample, sequenced in a study of cytomegalovirus exposure and HLA in healthy donors. The PCR had 60 Vbeta and 13 Jbeta primers. Here immunoSEQ multiplex PCR was the method, and the copy in TCRdb shows in-frame clones only, minus some. The sample holds some 220,000 clones, roughly four fifths seen once. Sequencing was performed on PBMCs. The receptors come from a woman aged 40 to 50 in good health and CMV-seronegative.

The chain couples TRBV6-6 to TRBJ1-1; possible D gene TRBD1, 5 bases. The CDR3 spans 15 residues. The germline V gene has CDR1 MNHNY and CDR2 SVGAGI (reference sequence). Trimming took 5 bases from V and 1 from J, leaving 14 bases between them. The CDR3: CASSDPWGENTEAFF. The DNA of the CDR3 is TGTGCCAGCAGTGACCCCTGGGGCGAGAACACTGAAGCTTTCTTT.

This clone has only a few counts. CDR3 nucleotide sequence: TGTGCCAGCAGGATTACAGGGGGAACAGATACGCAGTATTTT. It encodes CASRITGGTDTQYF. This chain uses TRBV6-1 with TRBJ2-3; 8 nucleotides align to TRBD1. The V gene end was trimmed by 6 bases and the J gene end by 3 bases; junction bases not matched to a gene: 5. Germline lookup yields CDR1 MNHNS and CDR2 SASEGT. The length of the CDR3 is 14 residues.

The chain links TRBV2 to TRBJ2-6, with D hard to call. Per the germline V gene, CDR1 is SNHLY and CDR2 is FYNNEI. V lost 4 bases to trimming and J lost 3 bases, with 10 bases between them. The CDR3 has 15 amino acids. The CDR3 DNA reads TGTGCCAGCAGTGCTTCTCGGTATGGGGCCAACGTCCTGACTTTC. It specifies CASSASRYGANVLTF.

In nucleotides, the CDR3 is TGCGCCAGCAGCCAAGATCGGGGAACAGTCAATCAGCCCCAGCATTTT. This codes for CASSQDRGTVNQPQHF. The chain carries TRBV4-1 and TRBJ1-5; no clear D gene. The length of the CDR3 is 16 residues. Germline V lookup: CDR1 MGHRA, CDR2 YSYEKL. V lost 0 bases and J 3 bases, leaving 12 bases between the germline ends.

The V call is TRBV7-2, the J call TRBJ2-3; possibly TRBD2 for D (6 bases). Germline V lookup: CDR1 SGHTA, CDR2 FQGNSA. CDR3 size: 16 residues. The V end was cut by 4 bases, the J end by 2 bases, with 16 bases between. The CDR3 sequence is CASSSGLSQTTDTQYF. Written as DNA, the CDR3 is TGTGCCAGCAGCTCGGGACTTTCTCAGACCACAGATACGCAGTATTTT.

This chain links TRBV27 with TRBJ2-1; no firm D call. The germline V gene has CDR1 MNHEY and CDR2 SMNVEV (reference sequence). The CDR3 is made up of 13 amino acids. V lost 2 bases and J 5 bases, leaving 7 bases between the germline ends. The CDR3 protein is CASSLNPDNEQFF. In DNA form, the CDR3 reads TGTGCCAGCAGTTTAAACCCAGACAATGAGCAGTTCTTC.

V is TRBV9 and J is TRBJ2-1; 8 bases fit TRBD2. Germline V CDR1 and CDR2: SGDLS, YYNGEE. The CDR3 consists of 16 residues. The J segment lost 8 bases and the V segment lost 4 bases, leaving 14 bases of the junction unmatched. CDR3 residues: CASSLGSSGVLDEQFF. In DNA, the CDR3 is TGTGCCAGCAGCCTAGGTAGTAGCGGGGTCTTGGATGAGCAGTTCTTC.

The rearrangement links TRBV4-2 to TRBJ1-3; the match to TRBD1 covers 7 bases. The CDR3 totals 17 residues. With V trimmed by 0 bases and J by 2 bases, 7 bases remained unmatched. Germline CDR1 LGHNA, CDR2 YNFKEQ. Here the CDR3 DNA reads TGTGCCAGCAGCCAAGATCTCGACAGGGTCCCTGGAAACACCATATATTTT. This translates into CASSQDLDRVPGNTIYF.

This rearrangement joins TRBV5-1 to TRBJ1-1; D gene ambiguous. This CDR3 spans 17 amino acids. Germline CDR1 reads SGHRS; CDR2 reads YFSETQ. Trimming removed 4 bases from V and 0 bases from J, with 19 bases in between. The CDR3 spells CASSPRPGGIMNTEAFF. The CDR3 DNA follows: TGCGCCAGCAGCCCTAGACCCGGCGGAATTATGAACACTGAAGCTTTCTTT.

V is TRBV19 and J is TRBJ2-4; D is undetermined. CDR3 length: 14 amino acids. Germline V lookup: CDR1 LNHDA, CDR2 SQIVND (reference sequence). Trimming took off 3 bases at V and 7 bases at J, with 13 bases between the two ends. The CDR3 region has the DNA TGTGCCAGTAGTATGCCAGGAATGGTGAACATTCAGTACTTC. It encodes CASSMPGMVNIQYF.